Presented here are 32 T cell receptor beta chains from one specimen sequenced in a study of patients and donors after allogeneic stem cell transplantation. TCRdb redid the calling of the RT-PCR reads with MiXCR, one entry per CDR3 protein. In the table there are about 960,000 distinct CDR3 sequences, about a sixth of which are singletons. Material: blood, either unsorted or a sorted T cell fraction (not recorded which). These receptors were collected from a human donor who was either an allogeneic HSCT recipient or a stem cell or donor lymphocyte infusion donor (not recorded which). It is not recorded whose cells these are; they may come from a transplant donor.

This chain connects TRBV12-3 or TRBV12-4 to TRBJ2-2, with D uncertain. V was pared by 3 bases and J by 0 bases, with 8 bases between. This CDR3 region has 15 residues. This chain's CDR3 is CASSFSPSNTGELFF. The CDR3 DNA is TGTGCCAGCAGTTTCAGCCCTTCGAACACCGGGGAGCTGTTTTTT.

The chain joins TRBV2 to TRBJ2-2; no clear D. Germline V CDR1 and CDR2: SNHLY, FYNNEI. The CDR3 contains 12 residues. Trimming cost V 7 bases and J 5 bases, with 8 bases left between them. The CDR3 DNA reads as TGTGCCAGCAAGACCCGGACCGGGGAGCTGTTTTTT. Amino acid sequence: CASKTRTGELFF.

This clonotype was found many times. CDR3 coding DNA: TGCGCCAGCAGCTTAAGACTAGCGAAGTACAATGAGCAGTTCTTC. Its protein is CASSLRLAKYNEQFF. The V gene is TRBV5-1, the J gene TRBJ2-1, with 8 bases identical to TRBD2. V gave up 2 bases and J gave up 4 bases; unmatched junction bases: 5. CDR3 length: 15 residues. Germline CDR1 is SGHRS and CDR2 is YFSETQ.

This clonotype turned up a few times. The V and J genes are TRBV2 and TRBJ2-1; TRBD2 matches 9 bases. The J segment lost 12 bases and the V segment lost 3 bases, leaving 3 bases of the junction unmatched. Germline lookup yields CDR1 SNHLY and CDR2 FYNNEI. The CDR3 is 12 residues long. The CDR3 coding sequence is TGTGCCAGCAGTGAGGATAGCGGGAGGCAGTTCTTC. Its translation is CASSEDSGRQFF.

The table lists this clonotype with a few counts. The gene calls are TRBV12-3 or TRBV12-4 and TRBJ2-5; D ambiguous. Deletions cut 3 bases from V and 5 bases from J, with 10 bases between. The CDR3 has 13 amino acids. The CDR3 sequence is CASSFWQLETQYF. The DNA for the CDR3 is TGTGCCAGCAGTTTTTGGCAGCTCGAGACCCAGTACTTC.

Only a few counts were recorded for this clonotype. The chain joins TRBV7-2 to TRBJ2-7; 9 bases agree with TRBD2. The CDR3 loop spans 15 amino acids. The V and J ends lost 3 bases and 3 bases, in that order; junction bases with no gene match: 6. Germline lookup yields CDR1 SGHTA and CDR2 FQGNSA. CDR3 amino acids: CASSLGRGGGYEQYF. The DNA of the CDR3 is TGTGCCAGCAGCTTGGGGCGGGGGGGCGGCTACGAGCAGTACTTC.

This rearrangement joins TRBV12-3 or TRBV12-4 to TRBJ2-6; D is unresolved. This CDR3 is built from 16 residues. Trimming shortened V by 0 bases and J by 1 base, and 7 bases separated the two germline ends. The CDR3 nucleotides are TGTGCCAGCAGTTTAGCGTCTGGGTCTGGGGCCAACGTCCTGACTTTC. Its translation is CASSLASGSGANVLTF.

This clonotype was seen only a few times. CDR3 loop: CASSLGDTGETQYF. The CDR3 DNA reads as TGTGCCAGCAGTCTGGGGGACACCGGGGAGACCCAGTACTTC. This chain uses TRBV12-3 or TRBV12-4 with TRBJ2-5; TRBD1 is a possible D gene (6 bases). V was cut by 5 bases and J by 5 bases, with 15 bases left in between. This CDR3 is built from 14 residues.

V and J are TRBV20-1 and TRBJ2-5; D might be TRBD1 (5 bases). The CDR3 has 13 amino acids. The V end was cut by 2 bases, the J end by 5 bases, with 12 bases between. Germline-derived CDR1 and CDR2 are DFQATT and SNEGSKA (reference sequence). In DNA form, the CDR3 reads TGCAGTGCTAGAAAAGGGGTTGGGGAGACCCAGTACTTC. The encoded protein is CSARKGVGETQYF.

This rearrangement joins TRBV5-1 to TRBJ1-6; a weak D match, TRBD1 (5 bases). V lost 1 base, J lost 9 bases, and 14 bases lay in between. This CDR3 has 15 residues. Germline V gene data show CDR1 as SGHRS and CDR2 as YFSETQ. This CDR3 is CASSLWEEGTSPLHF. The CDR3 coding sequence is TGCGCCAGCAGCTTGTGGGAGGAGGGGACTTCACCCCTCCACTTT.

This clonotype turned up a few times. The chain employs TRBV3-1 and TRBJ1-1; possible D gene TRBD1, 5 bases. The CDR3 runs to 15 residues. V lost 3 bases and J lost 3, with 14 bases in between. Germline CDR1 is LGHDT and CDR2 is YNNKEL (reference sequence). DNA of the CDR3: TGTGCCAGCAGCCAGACCGCTGGGGGTTACACTGAAGCTTTCTTT. The encoded protein is CASSQTAGGYTEAFF. The full variable domain, rest sourced from reference TRBV3-1 and TRBJ1-1, is DTAVSQTPKYLVTQMGNDKSIKCEQNLGHDTMYWYKQDSKKFLKIMFSYNNKELIINETVPNRFSPKSPDKAHLNLHINSLELGDSAVYFCASSQTAGGYTEAFFGQGTRLTVV.

The CDR3 DNA is TGTGCCAGCAGACTTGGGGGGGGGTCGATTACTGAAGCTTTCTTT. Translation gives CASRLGGGSITEAFF. The chain couples TRBV27 to TRBJ1-1, with a weak D call TRBD1 (5 bases). Germline CDR1 is MNHEY and CDR2 is SMNVEV (reference sequence). The CDR3 spans 15 residues. Trimming took 6 bases from V and 5 from J, leaving 19 bases between them.

The J gene is TRBJ2-4, the V gene TRBV9; the D gene is possibly TRBD2 (6 bases). The CDR3 runs 15 residues. Germline V gene lookup returns CDR1 SGDLS and CDR2 YYNGEE. Trimming removed 1 base at V and 0 bases at J, with 8 bases between. The CDR3 DNA follows: TGTGCCAGCAGCGTACAGGGAGGAGCCAAAAACATTCAGTACTTC. The encoded protein is CASSVQGGAKNIQYF.

This clonotype was observed a few times. The J gene is TRBJ2-7, the V gene TRBV11-2; 9 positions agree with TRBD1. V was pared by 7 bases and J by 3 bases, with 13 bases of the junction left unmatched. The CDR3 sequence is 16 residues long. Germline V CDR1 and CDR2: SGHAT, FQNNGV. The CDR3 DNA reads TGTGCCAGCATCAAGACCGGGACAGGGAAGGTCTACGAGCAGTACTTC. Translating gives CASIKTGTGKVYEQYF.

The chain links TRBV29-1 to TRBJ2-3; 12 nucleotides line up with TRBD2. Trimming cost V 6 bases and J 2 bases; bases outside gene matches: 6. The CDR3 is 15 residues long. Germline V CDR1 and CDR2: SQVTM, ANQGSEA. CDR3 residues: CSVGTSGRYTDTQYF. CDR3 nucleotide sequence: TGCAGCGTAGGGACTAGCGGGCGTTACACAGATACGCAGTATTTT.

This clonotype appeared a few times. CDR3 in DNA: TGTGCCAGCTCACCAATGAGGGAAAACATTCAGTACTTC. This gives the protein CASSPMRENIQYF. The rearrangement links TRBV18 to TRBJ2-4, with D tentatively TRBD2 (5 bases). CDR1 is KGHSH, CDR2 LQKENI, per germline. CDR3 length equals 13 residues. Trimming shortened V by 2 bases and J by 5 bases, and 7 bases separated the two germline ends.

The rearrangement joins TRBV20-1 to TRBJ1-5, with D possibly TRBD1 on 6 matching bases. CDR1 DFQATT and CDR2 SNEGSKA come from the germline V gene (reference sequence). CDR3 size: 14 residues. Trimming pared 5 bases from V and 6 bases from J, leaving 17 bases between. The CDR3 nucleotides read TGCAGTGCTTCCCGGACAGTATTCGGTCAGCCCCAGCATTTT. It is translated as CSASRTVFGQPQHF.

The chain uses TRBV12-3 or TRBV12-4 and TRBJ1-4, with D possibly being TRBD1 (6 bases). Trimming pared 5 bases from V and 7 bases from J, leaving 17 bases between. The CDR3 totals 15 residues. The CDR3 here is CASSNTGKDSEKLFF. The CDR3 coding sequence is TGTGCCAGCAGTAATACAGGGAAGGATAGTGAAAAACTGTTTTTT.

This clonotype has only a few counts. This chain connects TRBV20-1 to TRBJ2-5; D ambiguous. The CDR3 runs 12 residues. Germline CDR1 is DFQATT and CDR2 is SNEGSKA (reference sequence). Between the trimmed V and J ends, which lost 2 bases and 5 bases, there was a span of 9 bases. The CDR3 DNA follows: TGCAGTGCTAGACTGCGCCAGGAGACCCAGTACTTC. This codes for CSARLRQETQYF.

The chain carries TRBV4-3 and TRBJ2-7, with a weak D call TRBD2 (7 bases). The V end was cut by 3 bases, the J end by 4 bases, with 13 bases between. The CDR3 is 14 amino acids. Germline-derived CDR1 and CDR2 are LGHNA and YSLEER. In nucleotides, the CDR3 is TGCGCCAGCAGCCAGACTAGGGGGGGATACGAGCAGTACTTC. Translated, it gives CASSQTRGGYEQYF.

This chain joins TRBV6-1 and TRBJ1-6; D not resolved. The V gene's germline CDR1 is MNHNS and CDR2 SASEGT. V shed 3 bases and J shed 8 bases, with 17 bases lying between them. CDR3 size: 16 residues. DNA of the CDR3: TGTGCCAGCAGTGACTATCTACAGATCGGGTATTCACCCCTCCACTTT. Protein: CASSDYLQIGYSPLHF.

For the CDR3, the DNA is TGCGCCAGCAGCTCGCCAAGACTAGCGGGGGGGCCCGACACCGGGGAGCTGTTTTTT. This encodes CASSSPRLAGGPDTGELFF. The rearrangement joins TRBV5-1 to TRBJ2-2; TRBD2 aligns across 14 bases. The germline gives CDR1 SGHRS, CDR2 YFSETQ. CDR3 length equals 19 residues. The J segment lost 3 bases and the V segment lost 3 bases, leaving 10 bases of the junction unmatched.

This clonotype has only a few counts. This sequence joins TRBV7-8 and TRBJ2-3; the D gene is possibly TRBD2 (5 bases). The CDR3 loop spans 13 amino acids. The V gene's germline CDR1 is SGHVS and CDR2 FQNEAQ. Trimming cost V 5 bases and J 6 bases, with 12 bases left between them. In nucleotides, the CDR3 is TGTGCCAGCAGCGCGGACTGGATTGATACGCAGTATTTT. Amino acids: CASSADWIDTQYF. Using reference TRBV7-8 and TRBJ2-3 for the parts outside the CDR3, the full variable domain is GAGVSQSPRYKVAKRGQDVALRCDPISGHVSLFWYQQALGQGPEFLTYFQNEAQLDKSGLPSDRFFAERPEGSVSTLKIQRTQQEDSAVYLCASSADWIDTQYFGPGTRLTVL.

The rearrangement uses TRBV6-2 or TRBV6-3 and TRBJ2-7; 8 nucleotides line up with TRBD1. Germline V gene data show CDR1 as MNHEY and CDR2 as SVGEGT. With 7 bases clipped from V and 1 base from J, the junction kept 12 bases outside the gene matches. The CDR3 consists of 16 residues. The CDR3 nucleotides are TGTGCCAGCACCGATCCCAGGGGGCGCGGGTCCTACGAGCAGTACTTC. Its translation is CASTDPRGRGSYEQYF.

This clonotype was observed a few times. The chain couples TRBV29-1 to TRBJ2-7, with TRBD2 matching over 9 bases. The CDR3 spans 15 residues. The V and J ends lost 5 bases and 2 bases, in that order; junction bases with no gene match: 10. Per the germline V gene, CDR1 is SQVTM and CDR2 is ANQGSEA. CDR3: CSVCLSGSGTYEQYF. The CDR3 DNA follows: TGCAGCGTTTGCCTTAGCGGGAGTGGGACCTACGAGCAGTACTTC.

V is TRBV27 and J is TRBJ1-6, with D possibly matching TRBD1 (5 bases). The CDR3 consists of 15 residues. The germline CDR1 and CDR2 sequences are MNHEY and SMNVEV (reference sequence). Trimming left V 4 bases short and J 4 bases short, with 11 bases between. CDR3 in DNA: TGTGCCAGCAGTTCCACGGGGGGGTATAATTCACCCCTCCACTTT. Amino acids: CASSSTGGYNSPLHF.

The sample holds many counts of this clonotype. The chain is built from TRBV10-3 and TRBJ1-1; D remains unclear. V lost 6 bases and J lost 3, with 11 bases in between. The CDR3 runs to 13 residues. Germline V CDR1 and CDR2: ENHRY, SYGVKD. The CDR3 bases are TGTGCCATCAGCCCAGGATATCACACTGAAGCTTTCTTT. Its translation: CAISPGYHTEAFF.

This clonotype showed up just a few times. The rearrangement uses TRBV20-1 and TRBJ2-7, with D perhaps matching TRBD1 or TRBD2 (6 bases each). From germline, CDR1 is DFQATT and CDR2 SNEGSKA (reference sequence). V shed 7 bases and J shed 2 bases, with 15 bases lying between them. This CDR3 is built from 13 residues. The CDR3 loop reads CSVSTGATYEQYF. The CDR3 coding sequence is TGCAGTGTCAGCACGGGGGCCACCTACGAGCAGTACTTC.

This clonotype was picked up many times. The chain links TRBV15 to TRBJ2-7; TRBD2 matches at 14 bases. CDR1 LNHNV and CDR2 YYDKDF come from the germline V gene (reference sequence). The CDR3 consists of 14 residues. Unmatched junction bases numbered 6, after V lost 3 bases and J lost 11 bases. The CDR3 sequence is CATSSGGLAGVKYF. DNA for the CDR3: TGTGCCACCAGCAGTGGGGGACTAGCGGGAGTGAAGTACTTC.

This clonotype has a handful of counts. The J gene is TRBJ2-2, the V gene TRBV12-3 or TRBV12-4; TRBD2 might be the D (5 bases). This CDR3 region has 17 residues. With 1 base removed from V and 5 bases from J, the gap between germline ends came to 17 bases. The CDR3 here is CASSLGAGVVMTGELFF. The DNA for the CDR3 is TGTGCCAGCAGTTTAGGGGCCGGGGTCGTCATGACCGGGGAGCTGTTTTTT.

Only one count was recorded for this clonotype. This chain joins TRBV19 and TRBJ1-1; 9 nucleotides align to TRBD1. From germline, CDR1 is LNHDA and CDR2 SQIVND (reference sequence). There are 16 residues in the CDR3. Unmatched junction bases numbered 10, after V lost 4 bases and J lost 4 bases. Here the CDR3 reads CASSKRTGGQGTEAFF. The CDR3 coding sequence is TGTGCCAGTAGTAAGAGAACAGGGGGACAGGGCACTGAAGCTTTCTTT.

In this sample, this clonotype turned up a few times. V and J are TRBV24-1 and TRBJ2-4; no reliable D call. The CDR3 runs to 14 residues. V was trimmed by 3 bases and J by 3 bases, leaving 8 bases between them. CDR1 is KGHDR, CDR2 SFDVKD, per germline. CDR3 loop: CATSDPQFKNIQYF. The CDR3 DNA reads TGTGCCACCAGTGATCCTCAGTTCAAAAACATTCAGTACTTC.